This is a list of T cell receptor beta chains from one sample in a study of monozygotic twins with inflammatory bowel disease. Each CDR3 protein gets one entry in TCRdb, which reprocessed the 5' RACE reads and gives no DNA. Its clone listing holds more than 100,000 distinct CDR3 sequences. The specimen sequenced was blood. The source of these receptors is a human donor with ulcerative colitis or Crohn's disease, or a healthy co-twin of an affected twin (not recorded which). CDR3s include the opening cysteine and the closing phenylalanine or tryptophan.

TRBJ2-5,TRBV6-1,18,CASSEGVLGLAGQETQYF
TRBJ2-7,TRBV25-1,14,CASSSAVGPYDQYF
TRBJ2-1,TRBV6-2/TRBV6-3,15,CASSYGQSSYNEQFF
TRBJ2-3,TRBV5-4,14,CASSFPGGSDTQYF
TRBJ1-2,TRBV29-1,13,CSVDPGSFDGYTF
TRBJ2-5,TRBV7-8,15,CASSSRIGSQETQYF
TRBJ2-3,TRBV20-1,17,CSARPTGRADLTDTQYF
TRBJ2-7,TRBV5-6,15,CASSSPPGVGYEQYF
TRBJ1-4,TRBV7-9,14,CASKPMEDNEKLFF
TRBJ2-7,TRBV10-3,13,CAISLGTAYEQYF
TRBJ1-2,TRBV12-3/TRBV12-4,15,CASSPRPPVGYGYTF
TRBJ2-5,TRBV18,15,CASTGLAGAQETQYF
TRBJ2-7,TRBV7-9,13,CASSSPYTYEQYF
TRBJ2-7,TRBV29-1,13,CSVEEGARTYQYF
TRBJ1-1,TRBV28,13,CASSLVRNTEAFF
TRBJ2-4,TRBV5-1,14,CASSDLAGGNIQYF
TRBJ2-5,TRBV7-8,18,CASSLGAGQGAIQETQYF
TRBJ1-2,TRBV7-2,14,CASSLAQAGTGYTF
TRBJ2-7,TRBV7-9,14,CASSSHGYGGEQYF
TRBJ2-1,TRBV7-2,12,CASSFIGTEQFF
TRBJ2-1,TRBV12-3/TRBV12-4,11,CASSAGLAQFF
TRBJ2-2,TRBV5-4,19,CASSLSVNSGSRGTGELFF
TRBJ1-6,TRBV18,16,CASSPELRTANSPLHF
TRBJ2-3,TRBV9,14,CASSVVGSTDTQYF
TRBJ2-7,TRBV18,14,CASSPTQLSYEQYF
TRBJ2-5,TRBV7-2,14,CASSLGFGSKTQYF
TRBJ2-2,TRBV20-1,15,CSAPLTGSNTGELFF
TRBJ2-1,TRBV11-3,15,CASSLSAGGPYEQFF
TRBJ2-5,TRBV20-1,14,CSARAQVFQETQYF
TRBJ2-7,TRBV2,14,CASRTGTASYEQYF
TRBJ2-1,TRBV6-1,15,CASSPQGSSYNEQFF
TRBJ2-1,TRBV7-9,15,CASSLVSSPHNEQFF
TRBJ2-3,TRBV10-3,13,CAIKRGVEDTQYF
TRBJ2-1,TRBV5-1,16,CASNLDGQNSYNEQFF
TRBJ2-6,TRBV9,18,CASSPRSQGRFGANVLTF